These 21 T cell receptor beta chains came from one sample sequenced in a study of tumor and adjacent non-tumor tissue in lung cancer. A modified ARM-PCR protocol with three rounds of nested PCR amplified TCRbeta. TCRdb fed the multiplex PCR reads into MiXCR, producing one record per CDR3 protein. The top ten hold 9.5% to 15% of the sample, which has 100,000 to 150,000 distinct CDR3 sequences, about 66% seen once. This sample's RNA came from whole unsorted tissue. The sample was lung tumor tissue. The receptor source for this set is a man aged 25-45 years with non-small cell lung cancer.

Comments on this clonotype: Germline is not matched at one junction end, which may reflect a read error. The J gene is TRBJ2-3, the V gene TRBV4-1; either TRBD1 or TRBD2 may supply D (5 bases each). The CDR3 has 17 residues. In germline, CDR1 is MGHRA, CDR2 YSYEKL. As DNA, the CDR3 is TGCGCCAGCAGCCCCGCCCGGGCAAGGGGAGTCCCAGATAGGCAGTATTTT. It specifies CASSPARARGVPDRQYF.

To note about this clonotype: The junction does not match germline at one end; this may be a read error. The rearrangement links TRBV20-1 to TRBJ2-2; 10 bases are a match to TRBD1. Germline CDR1 DFQATT, CDR2 SNEGSKA (reference sequence). CDR3 length: 13 amino acids. CDR3 residues: CSARTGGGGEPFF. The CDR3 DNA follows: TGCAGTGCTCGGACAGGGGGTGGCGGGGAGCCGTTTTTT.

This clonotype has ten or more counts. The chain joins TRBV4-1 to TRBJ1-1; 7 bases fit TRBD1. V lost 2 bases, J lost 5 bases, and 8 bases stayed unmatched. This CDR3 region has 15 residues. Germline CDR1 and CDR2: MGHRA and YSYEKL. The CDR3 is CASSQQGGAETEAFF. Here the CDR3 DNA reads TGCGCCAGCAGCCAACAGGGGGGGGCGGAGACTGAAGCTTTCTTT.

For this clonotype: Its ends do not fully match the called genes, so a read error is possible. The chain recombines TRBV20-1 with TRBJ2-5, with TRBD2 matching 14 bases. Germline loops: CDR1 DFQATT, CDR2 SNEGSKA (reference sequence). The CDR3 runs to 14 residues. For the CDR3, the DNA is TGCAGTGCTAACGGACTAGCGGGAGGAGAGACCCAGTATTTC. Translation: CSANGLAGGETQYF.

In the case of this clonotype: At one boundary the junction diverges from the germline segment, which might be a read error. This chain uses TRBV29-1 with TRBJ1-1; D gene uncertain. CDR3 length: 12 residues. CDR1 is SQVTM and CDR2 is ANQGSEA in the germline V gene. For the CDR3, the DNA is TGCAGAGTTGCGAGGATGAACACTGAAGCTTTCTTT. Translating it yields CRVARMNTEAFF.

This clonotype was detected a few times. The rearrangement uses TRBV11-2 and TRBJ1-2; 11 bases fit TRBD1. Germline assignment: CDR1 SGHAT and CDR2 FQNNGV. This CDR3 contains 15 residues. The CDR3 loop is CVGSSRTGGLYGYTF. The CDR3, as DNA: TGTGTCGGCAGCTCCCGGACAGGGGGCCTCTATGGCTACACCTTC.

This clonotype was detected a few times. With a much larger clone just one base away, this may be a read error. The final CDR3 position lacks the conserved phenylalanine or tryptophan, pointing to a likely read error. This chain links TRBV4-2 with TRBJ2-1; possibly TRBD2 for D (7 bases). The CDR3 has 17 amino acids. Germline CDR1 and CDR2: LGHNA and YNFKEQ. Trimming removed 3 bases from V and 7 bases from J, with 22 bases in between. CDR3 protein: CASSQLGGTKKINEQFL. The CDR3 coding sequence is TGTGCCAGCAGCCAGCTGGGGGGGACAAAAAAAATTAATGAGCAGTTCTTA.

Concerning this clonotype: Given the absence of the conserved phenylalanine or tryptophan at the CDR3 end, a read error is likely. The chain uses TRBV6-5 and TRBJ1-1; D not resolved. The CDR3 is 18 residues long. Germline assignment: CDR1 MNHEY and CDR2 SVGAGI. V shed 5 bases and J shed 0 bases, with 22 bases lying between them. The CDR3 sequence: CASSPRSAPVRLNTEAFS. The CDR3 coding sequence is TGTGCCAGCAGTCCCAGGTCGGCTCCTGTACGATTGAACACTGAAGCTTTCTCT.

This clonotype was recorded a few times. V and J are TRBV5-5 and TRBJ1-5; TRBD1 matches 11 bases. The V gene's germline CDR1 is SGHKS and CDR2 YYEKEE (reference sequence). Trimming cost V 3 bases and J 6 bases; bases outside gene matches: 5. The CDR3 runs to 15 residues. The CDR3 protein is CASSSDRGQGQPQHF. CDR3 coding DNA: TGTGCCAGCAGCTCGGACAGGGGGCAGGGTCAGCCCCAGCATTTT.

The chain employs TRBV6-5 and TRBJ2-3, with TRBD2 matching 8 bases. The V gene's germline CDR1 is MNHEY and CDR2 SVGAGI. V lost 6 bases to trimming and J lost 4 bases; unmatched junction nucleotides: 6. The CDR3 totals 14 residues. The CDR3 DNA reads as TGTGCCAGCAGATATGGGACTAGGGCAGATACGCAGTATTTT. It encodes CASRYGTRADTQYF.

Ten or more counts support this clonotype. The rearrangement links TRBV12-3 or TRBV12-4 to TRBJ2-7; D is possibly TRBD1 (6 bases). The CDR3 consists of 14 residues. Trimming stripped 1 base from V and 2 bases from J, with 9 bases between. The CDR3 loop reads CASSLVWTAYEQYF. The CDR3 region has the DNA TGTGCCAGCAGTTTAGTTTGGACAGCCTACGAGCAGTACTTC.

Note on this clonotype: A junction end diverges from the germline sequence, so it may reflect a read error. The V and J genes are TRBV20-1 and TRBJ2-7, with 8 positions matching TRBD2. The germline V gene encodes CDR1 DFQATT and CDR2 SNEGSKA (reference sequence). This CDR3 has 17 residues. CDR3: CCARDLRSGSYFYKQYF. In DNA, the CDR3 is TGCTGTGCTAGAGATTTAAGAAGCGGGAGTTACTTCTACAAGCAGTACTTC.

As to this clonotype: Possible read error: a much larger clone is one base away. Because it lacks the conserved phenylalanine or tryptophan at the end, this CDR3 is likely a read error. The genes are TRBV6-1 and TRBJ1-5, with D uncertain. Trimming shortened V by 3 bases and J by 4 bases, and 13 bases separated the two germline ends. Germline values: CDR1 MNHNS, CDR2 SASEGT. This CDR3 is built from 15 residues. The CDR3 spells CASSDVFQRNQPQHS. DNA of the CDR3: TGTGCCAGCAGTGATGTATTCCAGCGGAATCAGCCCCAGCATTCT.

For this clonotype: As the CDR3 is not closed by the conserved phenylalanine or tryptophan, this likely results from a read error. The limits of the CDR3 on the DNA are not certain, so only TCRdb's listed CDR3 is given. The CDR3: CSAEDSNTEAVL. This sequence joins TRBV29-1 and TRBJ1-1; whether TRBD1, the table's D call, matches the DNA was not checked. Ends included, the CDR3 has 12 residues. The V gene's germline CDR1 is SQVTM and CDR2 ANQGSEA.

Concerning this clonotype itself: A much larger clone differs by one base, so this may be a read error. J is TRBJ2-1 and V is TRBV12-3 or TRBV12-4; possibly TRBD1 or TRBD2 for D (5 bases each). Trimming took 6 bases from V and 4 from J, leaving 16 bases between them. This CDR3 has 15 amino acids. CDR3 sequence: CASRDWWDQYNEQFF. The CDR3 nucleotides are TGTGCCAGCAGAGATTGGTGGGACCAATACAATGAGCAGTTCTTC.

As for this clonotype: An end of the junction does not agree with germline; a read error may underlie this. This rearrangement joins TRBV11-2 to TRBJ2-7; the match to TRBD2 covers 10 bases. In germline, CDR1 is SGHAT, CDR2 FQNNGV. The CDR3 runs 16 residues. As DNA, the CDR3 is TGTGCCAGCAGCTTTGTTTGGACTAGCGGCGATCACGAGCAGTATTTC. Its translation is CASSFVWTSGDHEQYF.

Turning to this clonotype: Compared with germline, one end of the junction differs, possibly owing to a read error. Here the CDR3 reads CSVDRTSGRNSEQLF. Here the CDR3 DNA reads TGCAGCGTTGATCGTACTAGCGGGAGAAACAGTGAGCAGCTCTTT. The chain is built from TRBV29-1 and TRBJ2-1, with 11 bases matching TRBD2. The CDR3 loop spans 15 amino acids. Germline V lookup: CDR1 SQVTM, CDR2 ANQGSEA.

Notes on this clonotype: A junction boundary mismatches the germline segment, possibly from a read error. This chain joins TRBV2 and TRBJ2-3; 10 bases align to TRBD2. Germline-derived CDR1 and CDR2 are SNHLY and FYNNEI. The CDR3 spans 15 residues. The CDR3 protein is CDSSELAGTTDTQYF. In DNA form, the CDR3 reads TGTGACAGCAGTGAACTAGCGGGAACCACAGATACGCAATATTTT. Full variable domain (remainder filled in from reference TRBV2 and TRBJ2-3): EPEVTQTPSHQVTQMGQEVILRCVPISNHLYFYWYRQILGQKVEFLVSFYNNEISEKSEIFDDQFSVERPDGSNFTLKIRSTKLEDSAMYFCDSSELAGTTDTQYFGPGTRLTVL.

V gene TRBV11-2 combines with J gene TRBJ2-2, with D hard to call. CDR1 SGHAT and CDR2 FQNNGV come from the germline V gene. CDR3 size: 13 residues. The V end lost 2 bases, the J end lost 3 bases, and 4 bases lay between the germline ends. CDR3 nucleotide sequence: TGTGCCAGCAGCTTACCGGACACCGGGGAGCTGTTTTTT. It encodes CASSLPDTGELFF.

The V gene is TRBV7-2, the J gene TRBJ2-7; D gene unclear. Germline CDR1 SGHTA, CDR2 FQGNSA. V lost 2 bases and J lost 5, with 7 bases in between. There are 12 residues in the CDR3. The CDR3 loop is CASSLQLHEQYF. In nucleotides, the CDR3 is TGTGCCAGCAGCTTACAGCTCCACGAGCAGTACTTC.

With regard to this clonotype: Because it lacks the conserved phenylalanine or tryptophan at the end, this CDR3 is likely a read error. It is unclear where the CDR3 begins or ends on the DNA, so no DNA is shown, and the CDR3 is as TCRdb lists it. The genes are TRBV20-1 and TRBJ2-5; the table assigns TRBD2, which was not confirmed against the DNA. From its first to its last residue, the CDR3 has 17 amino acids. Germline CDR1 reads DFQATT; CDR2 reads SNEGSKA (reference sequence). The CDR3 sequence: CSARLAGVLWYQETQNI.